Below are 4 T cell receptor beta chains sequenced from a single sample in a study of cytomegalovirus exposure and HLA in healthy donors. Primers: 60 Vbeta forward and 13 Jbeta reverse. Only in-frame clones appear in the TCRdb table, and some are missing; sequencing was by immunoSEQ multiplex PCR. The data show roughly 190,000 clones, 79% seen once. Specimen: PBMCs. These receptors all stem from a woman in her forties or fifties in good health and CMV-seronegative.

The CDR3 region is CASSTGGTGNYGYTF. The CDR3, as DNA: TGCGCCAGCAGCACCGGAGGGACAGGGAACTATGGCTACACCTTC. This chain uses TRBV5-1 with TRBJ1-2, with 9 bases lining up with TRBD1. The ends lost 4 bases at V and 2 bases at J; junction bases unmatched: 6. Germline CDR1 reads SGHRS; CDR2 reads YFSETQ. This CDR3 spans 15 amino acids.

The CDR3 sequence is CASSHREGTGRTGELFF. The DNA of the CDR3 is TGTGCCAGCTCACATCGAGAAGGGACAGGGAGGACCGGGGAGCTGTTTTTT. The chain joins TRBV18 to TRBJ2-2; 9 positions agree with TRBD1. The CDR3 spans 17 residues. Germline V gene lookup returns CDR1 KGHSH and CDR2 LQKENI. The V and J ends lost 4 bases and 5 bases, in that order; junction bases with no gene match: 11.

The rearrangement joins TRBV18 to TRBJ2-7, with 9 positions matching TRBD2. The J segment lost 1 base and the V segment lost 5 bases, leaving 3 bases of the junction unmatched. The germline V gene encodes CDR1 KGHSH and CDR2 LQKENI. The CDR3 is 14 residues long. CDR3 bases: TGTGCCAGCTCAAGTGCGGGAGGGTCCTACGAGCAGTACTTC. Its protein is CASSSAGGSYEQYF.

The chain couples TRBV5-1 to TRBJ1-1; D remains unclear. Germline V CDR1 and CDR2: SGHRS, YFSETQ. The CDR3 totals 16 residues. V dropped 0 bases and J dropped 4 bases, with 16 bases sitting between them. The CDR3 nucleotides read TGCGCCAGCAGCTTGGTCATGAGTAGAACGTCCACTGAAGCTTTCTTT. The encoded protein is CASSLVMSRTSTEAFF.